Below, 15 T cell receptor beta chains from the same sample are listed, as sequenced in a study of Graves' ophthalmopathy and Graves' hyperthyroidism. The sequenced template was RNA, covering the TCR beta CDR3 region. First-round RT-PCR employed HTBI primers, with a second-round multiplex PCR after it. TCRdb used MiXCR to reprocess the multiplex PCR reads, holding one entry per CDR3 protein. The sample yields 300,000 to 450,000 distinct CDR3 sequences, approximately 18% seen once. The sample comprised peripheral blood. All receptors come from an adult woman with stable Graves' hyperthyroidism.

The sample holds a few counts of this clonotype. This CDR3 is CASVKGTVLNYGYTF. In nucleotides, the CDR3 is TGTGCCAGCGTGAAGGGGACAGTGCTTAACTATGGCTACACCTTC. This rearrangement joins TRBV6-1 to TRBJ1-2; TRBD1 aligns across 7 bases. This CDR3 region has 15 residues. Germline CDR1 is MNHNS and CDR2 is SASEGT. With V trimmed by 8 bases and J by 1 base, 10 bases remained unmatched.

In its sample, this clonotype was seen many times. The CDR3 DNA is TGTGCCTGGAGGGGACTAGCGGGAGGTTACGAGCAGTACTTC. Translating it yields CAWRGLAGGYEQYF. This sequence joins TRBV30 and TRBJ2-7; 15 positions agree with TRBD2. V shed 3 bases and J 4 bases; nucleotides not matched to a gene: 1. The CDR3 is 14 residues long. Germline-derived CDR1 and CDR2 are GTSNPN and SVGIG (reference sequence).

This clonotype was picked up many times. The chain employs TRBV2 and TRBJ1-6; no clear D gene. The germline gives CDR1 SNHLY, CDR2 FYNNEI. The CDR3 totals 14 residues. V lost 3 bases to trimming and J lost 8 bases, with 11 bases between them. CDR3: CASSERRNDSPLHF. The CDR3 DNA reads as TGTGCCAGCAGTGAGCGGCGAAATGATTCACCCCTCCACTTT.

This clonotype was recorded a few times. Here the CDR3 reads CASSLASLAGGNKNIQYF. The CDR3 bases are TGCGCCAGCAGCTTGGCCAGTCTAGCGGGAGGTAACAAAAACATTCAGTACTTC. The chain employs TRBV5-1 and TRBJ2-4, with 11 positions matching TRBD2. The germline CDR1 and CDR2 sequences are SGHRS and YFSETQ. Trimming cost V 0 bases and J 3 bases; bases outside gene matches: 8. The CDR3 contains 18 residues.

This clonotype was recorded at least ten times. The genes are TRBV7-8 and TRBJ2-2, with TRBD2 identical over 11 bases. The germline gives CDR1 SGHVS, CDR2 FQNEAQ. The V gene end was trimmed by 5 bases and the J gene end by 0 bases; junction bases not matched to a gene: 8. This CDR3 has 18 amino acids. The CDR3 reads CASSGWTSGLPNTGELFF. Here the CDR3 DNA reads TGTGCCAGCAGCGGCTGGACTAGCGGGCTCCCGAACACCGGGGAGCTGTTTTTT.

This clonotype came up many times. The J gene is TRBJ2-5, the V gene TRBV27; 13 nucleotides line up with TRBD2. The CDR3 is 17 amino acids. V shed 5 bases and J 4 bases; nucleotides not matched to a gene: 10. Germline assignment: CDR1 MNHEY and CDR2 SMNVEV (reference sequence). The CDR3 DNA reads TGTGCCAGCAGTAGCCGAATAGGACTAGCGGGAGCAGAGACCCAGTACTTC. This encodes CASSSRIGLAGAETQYF.

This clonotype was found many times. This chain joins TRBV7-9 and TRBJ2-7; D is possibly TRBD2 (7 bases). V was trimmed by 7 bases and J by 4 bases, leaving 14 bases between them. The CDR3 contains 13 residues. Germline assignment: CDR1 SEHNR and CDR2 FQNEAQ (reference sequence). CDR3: CASTSGTMYEQYF. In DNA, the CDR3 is TGTGCCAGCACCAGCGGGACAATGTACGAGCAGTACTTC.

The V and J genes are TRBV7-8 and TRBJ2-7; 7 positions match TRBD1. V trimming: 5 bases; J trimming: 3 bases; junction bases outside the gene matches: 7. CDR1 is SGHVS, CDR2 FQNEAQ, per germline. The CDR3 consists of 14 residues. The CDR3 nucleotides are TGTGCCAGCAGCAATCAAGACAGGGTCTACGAGCAGTACTTC. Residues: CASSNQDRVYEQYF.

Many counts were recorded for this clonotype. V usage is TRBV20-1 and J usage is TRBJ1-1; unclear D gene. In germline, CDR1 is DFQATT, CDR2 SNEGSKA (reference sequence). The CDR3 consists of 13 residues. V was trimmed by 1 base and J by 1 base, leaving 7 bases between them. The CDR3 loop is CSARGQSNTEAFF. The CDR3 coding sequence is TGCAGTGCTAGAGGTCAGTCGAACACTGAAGCTTTCTTT.

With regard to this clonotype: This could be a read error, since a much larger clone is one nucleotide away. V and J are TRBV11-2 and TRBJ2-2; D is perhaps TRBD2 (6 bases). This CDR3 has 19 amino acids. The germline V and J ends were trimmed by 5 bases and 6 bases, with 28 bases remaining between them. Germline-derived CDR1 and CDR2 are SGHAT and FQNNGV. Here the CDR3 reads CASSLPPGLSGTFSGELFF. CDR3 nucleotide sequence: TGTGCCAGCAGCCTTCCCCCTGGACTATCGGGGACCTTCTCCGGGGAGCTGTTTTTT.

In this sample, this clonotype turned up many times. The CDR3 DNA sequence: TGTGCCAGCAGGAACGCAGGGGGGGAGGAGACCCAGTACTTC. Translated: CASRNAGGEETQYF. The chain combines TRBV6-1 with TRBJ2-5, with D possibly called TRBD1 or TRBD2 (7 bases each). The CDR3 runs to 14 residues. Germline CDR1 reads MNHNS; CDR2 reads SASEGT. The V end was cut by 6 bases, the J end by 5 bases, with 16 bases between.

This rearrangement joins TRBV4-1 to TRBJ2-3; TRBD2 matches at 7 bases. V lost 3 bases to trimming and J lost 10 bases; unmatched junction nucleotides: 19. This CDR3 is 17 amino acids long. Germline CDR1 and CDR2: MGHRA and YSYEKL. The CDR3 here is CASSHVPAGRADRSQYF. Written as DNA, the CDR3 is TGCGCCAGCAGCCATGTCCCAGCGGGAAGGGCGGATCGATCGCAGTATTTT.

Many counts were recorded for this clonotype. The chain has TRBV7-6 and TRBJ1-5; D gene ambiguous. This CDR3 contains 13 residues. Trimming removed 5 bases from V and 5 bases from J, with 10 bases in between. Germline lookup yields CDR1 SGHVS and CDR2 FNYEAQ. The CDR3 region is CASSRHEDQPQHF. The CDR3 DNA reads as TGTGCCAGCAGCCGACATGAGGATCAGCCCCAGCATTTT.

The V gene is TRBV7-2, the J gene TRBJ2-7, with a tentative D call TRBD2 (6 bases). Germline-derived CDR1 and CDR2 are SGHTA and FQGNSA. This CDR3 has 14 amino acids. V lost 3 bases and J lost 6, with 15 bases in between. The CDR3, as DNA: TGTGCCAGCAGCTTTGCGGGAACTGGGGGCGAGCAGTACTTC. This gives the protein CASSFAGTGGEQYF.

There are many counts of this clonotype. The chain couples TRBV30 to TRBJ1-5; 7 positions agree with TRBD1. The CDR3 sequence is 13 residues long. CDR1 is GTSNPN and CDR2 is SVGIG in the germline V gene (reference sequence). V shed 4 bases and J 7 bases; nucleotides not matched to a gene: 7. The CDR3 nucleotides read TGTGCCTGGACTCGATCACAGGGGCAGCCCCAGCATTTT. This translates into CAWTRSQGQPQHF. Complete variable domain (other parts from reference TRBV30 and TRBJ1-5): SQTIHQWPATLVQPVGSPLSLECTVEGTSNPNLYWYRQAAGRGLQLLFYSVGIGQISSEVPQNLSASRPQDRQFILSSKKLLLSDSGFYLCAWTRSQGQPQHFGDGTRLSIL.